Ten or more counts support the clone carrying this T cell receptor beta chain. No antigen is known for it. These data are taken from a study of T-cell reconstitution after alpha-beta-depleted transplantation in children. General study findings and limits: Expanded clones from the graft, numbering several hundred, reportedly supplied alpha-beta T cells about two months after transplant. Newly produced T cells mostly provided counts and TCRbeta diversity after one year, as hyperexpanded clones declined.

The CDR3 length is 13 residues. Per the germline V gene, CDR1 is GTSNPN and CDR2 is SVGIG (reference sequence). The germline V and J ends were trimmed by 2 bases and 11 bases, with 16 bases remaining between them. A TCRbeta library incorporating unique molecular identifiers was prepared. A single record per CDR3 protein comes from TCRdb applying MiXCR to the PCR reads. The sample holds approximately 500,000 distinct CDR3 sequences, about 10% seen once. The genes are TRBV30 and TRBJ2-1, with D possibly matching TRBD1 (6 bases). The origin of this receptor is a child aged 2 to 10 with inherited bone marrow failure, due to receive a stem cell transplant. Material: PBMCs, obtained before TCRalphabeta/CD19-depleted stem cell transplant. The CDR3: CAWSRGSLGKQFF. DNA for the CDR3: TGTGCCTGGAGTAGGGGGTCCTTGGGAAAGCAGTTCTTC.